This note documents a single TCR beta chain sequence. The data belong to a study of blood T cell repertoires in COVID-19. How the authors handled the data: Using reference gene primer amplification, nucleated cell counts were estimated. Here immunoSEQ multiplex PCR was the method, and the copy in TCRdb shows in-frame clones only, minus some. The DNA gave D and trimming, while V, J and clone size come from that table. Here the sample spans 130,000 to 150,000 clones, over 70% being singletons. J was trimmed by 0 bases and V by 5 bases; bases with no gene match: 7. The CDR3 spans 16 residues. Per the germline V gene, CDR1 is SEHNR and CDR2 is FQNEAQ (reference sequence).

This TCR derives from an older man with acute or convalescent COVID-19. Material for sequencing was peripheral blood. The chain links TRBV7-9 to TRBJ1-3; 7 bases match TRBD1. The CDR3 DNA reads TGTGCCAGCAGCATATCCAGGGGGAACTCTGGAAACACCATATATTTT. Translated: CASSISRGNSGNTIYF.